This T cell receptor (beta chain) was captured in a study of T cells in Graves' hyperthyroidism and ophthalmopathy. This clonotype was counted a few times. Stability of Graves' hyperthyroidism was defined as absent ophthalmopathy progression within 18 months. J lost 1 base, V lost 5 bases, and 5 bases had no gene match. Looked up from germline, CDR1 is GTSNPN and CDR2 is SVGIG (reference sequence). The CDR3 is 13 amino acids. TCR beta CDR3 region amplification was performed from RNA transcripts. HTBI primers were used for first-round RT-PCR of the TCR CDR3. TCRdb itself ran the multiplex PCR reads through MiXCR, one entry per CDR3 protein. The data hold some 770,000 distinct CDR3 sequences, with over 15% observed a single time.

The chain carries TRBV30 and TRBJ2-7, with 7 bases matching TRBD2. Sequencing was performed on blood. The TCR sequence derives from a man in his late teens or twenties with Graves' hyperthyroidism. The CDR3 DNA sequence: TGTGCCTGGGGGCCGGGGGGATCCTACGAGCAGTACTTC. Translation gives CAWGPGGSYEQYF. Full variable domain (remainder filled in from reference TRBV30 and TRBJ2-7): SQTIHQWPATLVQPVGSPLSLECTVEGTSNPNLYWYRQAAGRGLQLLFYSVGIGQISSEVPQNLSASRPQDRQFILSSKKLLLSDSGFYLCAWGPGGSYEQYFGPGTRLTVT.